The rows below give T cell receptor beta chains drawn from one sample of a study of blood T cell repertoires in COVID-19. The assay was immunoSEQ multiplex PCR, and TCRdb's table has in-frame clones only and misses some. The sample lists 130,000 to 150,000 clones; 84% were seen once. Sequencing input: peripheral blood. The receptor source for this set is a human donor in a cohort sampled during active COVID-19. The CDR3 runs from the conserved cysteine through the conserved F or W. The order of the fields is V gene, clone size, J gene, D gene, CDR3 protein, CDR3 DNA. A D gene is named only where the DNA matches it firmly. Size is stated for part of the rows, as once, few or many counts, or as a class when the clone is expanded.

v_call: TRBV10-3; clone_size: NA; j_call: TRBJ1-2; d_call: NA; cdr3_aa: CAISERLHQGAGGYTF; cdr3_nt: TGTGCCATCAGTGAGAGACTTCATCAAGGAGCTGGAGGCTACACCTTC
v_call: TRBV6-5; clone_size: NA; j_call: TRBJ2-3; d_call: TRBD1; cdr3_aa: CASRGDRGTTDTQYF; cdr3_nt: TGTGCCAGCAGGGGGGACAGGGGAACGACAGATACGCAGTATTTT
v_call: TRBV7-8; clone_size: NA; j_call: TRBJ1-5; d_call: NA; cdr3_aa: CASSLVPGNQPQHF; cdr3_nt: TGTGCCAGCAGCTTAGTTCCGGGGAATCAGCCCCAGCATTTT
v_call: TRBV7-7; clone_size: NA; j_call: TRBJ2-7; d_call: NA; cdr3_aa: CASSFGQSYEQYF; cdr3_nt: TGTGCTAGCAGCTTTGGGCAGTCCTACGAGCAGTACTTC
v_call: TRBV11-2; clone_size: few; j_call: TRBJ2-2; d_call: NA; cdr3_aa: CASSLENRAGELFF; cdr3_nt: TGTGCCAGCAGCTTAGAAAACCGCGCCGGGGAGCTGTTTTTT
v_call: TRBV5-6; clone_size: NA; j_call: TRBJ2-7; d_call: NA; cdr3_aa: CASSFQGYEQYF; cdr3_nt: TGTGCCAGCAGCTTTCAGGGTTACGAGCAGTACTTC
v_call: TRBV28; clone_size: NA; j_call: TRBJ2-5; d_call: TRBD1; cdr3_aa: CASSPTGKRGTQYF; cdr3_nt: TGTGCCAGCAGTCCGACAGGGAAAAGAGGGACCCAGTACTTC
v_call: TRBV9; clone_size: NA; j_call: TRBJ1-1; d_call: NA; cdr3_aa: CASSVVAEGETEAFF; cdr3_nt: TGTGCCAGCAGCGTAGTGGCAGAGGGGGAGACTGAAGCTTTCTTT
v_call: TRBV9; clone_size: once; j_call: TRBJ1-5; d_call: NA; cdr3_aa: CASSPEDTPGAQHF; cdr3_nt: TGTGCCAGCAGCCCAGAGGACACCCCGGGGGCCCAGCATTTT
v_call: TRBV28; clone_size: NA; j_call: TRBJ1-2; d_call: NA; cdr3_aa: CAWQAGNYGYTF; cdr3_nt: TGTGCCTGGCAAGCAGGAAACTATGGCTACACCTTC
v_call: TRBV2; clone_size: NA; j_call: TRBJ1-1; d_call: NA; cdr3_aa: CASSVLRGSNTEAFF; cdr3_nt: TGTGCCAGCAGTGTCCTCCGGGGTTCGAACACTGAAGCTTTCTTT
v_call: TRBV7-8; clone_size: NA; j_call: TRBJ2-4; d_call: NA; cdr3_aa: CASSSPLAVAKNIQYF; cdr3_nt: TGTGCCAGCAGCTCACCCTTAGCGGTCGCCAAAAACATTCAGTACTTC
v_call: TRBV18; clone_size: NA; j_call: TRBJ2-3; d_call: TRBD1; cdr3_aa: CASSPNQGGTDTQYF; cdr3_nt: TGTGCCAGCTCACCAAATCAGGGGGGCACAGATACGCAGTATTTT
v_call: TRBV5-1; clone_size: NA; j_call: TRBJ1-5; d_call: NA; cdr3_aa: CASSSSGGAQPQHF; cdr3_nt: TGCGCCAGCAGTAGCTCGGGGGGGGCCCAGCCCCAGCATTTT
v_call: TRBV7-2; clone_size: NA; j_call: TRBJ1-6; d_call: NA; cdr3_aa: CASSFVWSSYNSPLHF; cdr3_nt: TGTGCCAGCAGCTTCGTGTGGAGCTCCTATAATTCACCCCTCCACTTT
v_call: TRBV3-1/TRBV3-2; clone_size: NA; j_call: TRBJ1-2; d_call: NA; cdr3_aa: CASSQRSAVYGYTF; cdr3_nt: TGTGCCAGCAGCCAAAGGTCCGCGGTCTATGGCTACACCTTC
v_call: TRBV2; clone_size: NA; j_call: TRBJ1-2; d_call: NA; cdr3_aa: CASRPGTPYGYTF; cdr3_nt: TGTGCCAGCAGACCCGGGACTCCCTATGGCTACACCTTC
v_call: TRBV27; clone_size: NA; j_call: TRBJ1-1; d_call: TRBD1; cdr3_aa: CASSLGTVNTEAFF; cdr3_nt: TGTGCCAGCAGTTTAGGGACAGTGAACACTGAAGCTTTCTTT
v_call: TRBV18; clone_size: NA; j_call: TRBJ2-3; d_call: NA; cdr3_aa: CASSPTPGGTDTQYF; cdr3_nt: TGTGCCAGCTCACCGACGCCGGGGGGCACAGATACGCAGTATTTT
v_call: TRBV4-2; clone_size: NA; j_call: TRBJ2-1; d_call: TRBD2; cdr3_aa: CASSQGTSGGNEQFF; cdr3_nt: TGTGCCAGCAGCCAGGGGACTAGCGGGGGCAATGAGCAGTTCTTC
v_call: TRBV11-2; clone_size: NA; j_call: TRBJ1-6; d_call: NA; cdr3_aa: CASSSTVQGSPLHF; cdr3_nt: TGTGCCAGCAGCTCCACGGTCCAGGGGTCACCCCTCCACTTT
v_call: TRBV6-5; clone_size: NA; j_call: TRBJ1-3; d_call: NA; cdr3_aa: CATGSSGNTIYF; cdr3_nt: TGTGCCACGGGAAGCTCTGGAAACACCATATATTTT
v_call: TRBV7-5; clone_size: NA; j_call: TRBJ1-5; d_call: NA; cdr3_aa: CARSLAVQGCNQPQHF; cdr3_nt: TGTGCCAGAAGCTTAGCGGTGCAGGGCTGCAATCAGCCCCAGCATTTT
v_call: TRBV11-2; clone_size: once; j_call: TRBJ1-5; d_call: NA; cdr3_aa: CASSLGASNLGGTEPQHF; cdr3_nt: TGTGCCAGCAGCTTAGGTGCCAGTAACCTCGGGGGGACCGAGCCCCAGCATTTT
v_call: TRBV3-1/TRBV3-2; clone_size: NA; j_call: TRBJ2-3; d_call: TRBD2; cdr3_aa: CASSHRGDWADTQYF; cdr3_nt: TGTGCCAGCAGCCACCGGGGGGATTGGGCAGATACGCAGTATTTT
v_call: TRBV30; clone_size: many; j_call: TRBJ1-2; d_call: TRBD1; cdr3_aa: CAWWDRSYGYTF; cdr3_nt: TGTGCCTGGTGGGACAGGAGCTATGGCTACACCTTC
v_call: TRBV19; clone_size: NA; j_call: TRBJ1-2; d_call: TRBD1; cdr3_aa: CASSISGQGNYGYTF; cdr3_nt: TGTGCCAGTAGTATATCGGGACAGGGAAACTATGGCTACACCTTC
v_call: TRBV7-9; clone_size: NA; j_call: TRBJ1-6; d_call: TRBD1; cdr3_aa: CASSRGTGDNSPLHF; cdr3_nt: TGTGCCAGCAGCCGAGGGACAGGAGATAATTCACCCCTCCACTTT
v_call: TRBV9; clone_size: NA; j_call: TRBJ1-1; d_call: NA; cdr3_aa: CASSVASGEAFF; cdr3_nt: TGTGCCAGCAGCGTAGCTTCGGGTGAAGCTTTCTTT
v_call: TRBV5-1; clone_size: NA; j_call: TRBJ1-6; d_call: NA; cdr3_aa: CASRWAGERSPLHF; cdr3_nt: TGCGCCAGCAGGTGGGCAGGGGAGCGGTCACCCCTCCACTTT
v_call: TRBV10-3; clone_size: once; j_call: TRBJ2-3; d_call: NA; cdr3_aa: CAISEQSTDTQYF; cdr3_nt: TGTGCCATCAGTGAACAGAGCACAGATACGCAGTATTTT
v_call: TRBV5-1; clone_size: NA; j_call: TRBJ2-1; d_call: TRBD1; cdr3_aa: CASSSGQAYNEQFF; cdr3_nt: TGCGCCAGCAGCTCAGGACAGGCTTACAATGAGCAGTTCTTC
v_call: TRBV5-3; clone_size: NA; j_call: TRBJ1-3; d_call: NA; cdr3_aa: CARSSRQTPGDTIYF; cdr3_nt: TGTGCCAGAAGCTCGAGACAGACCCCTGGGGACACCATATATTTT
v_call: TRBV19; clone_size: few; j_call: TRBJ2-7; d_call: TRBD1; cdr3_aa: CASSFRTGESYEQYF; cdr3_nt: TGTGCCAGTAGTTTCCGGACAGGGGAGTCCTACGAGCAGTACTTC
v_call: TRBV27; clone_size: NA; j_call: TRBJ2-3; d_call: NA; cdr3_aa: CASSSAGIGTDTQYF; cdr3_nt: TGTGCCAGCAGTTCCGCCGGGATTGGGACAGATACGCAGTATTTT